Listed below are T cell receptor beta chains from one sample, sequenced in a study of T cells in Graves' hyperthyroidism and ophthalmopathy. A single record per CDR3 protein comes from TCRdb applying MiXCR to the multiplex PCR reads. Among about 560,000 distinct CDR3 sequences listed, 16% were seen once. Material for sequencing was blood. Receptors originate from a woman under 30 with Graves' hyperthyroidism. Both conserved end residues are part of each CDR3. The order of the fields is J gene, D gene, V gene, clone size, CDR3 protein, CDR3 DNA. The D gene is left open where the match is weak. Only part of the rows carry a size: once, few, many, or a class if the clone is expanded.

j_gene: TRBJ1-4
d_gene: TRBD1
v_gene: TRBV14
abundance: -
CDR3aa: CASRLTGGRGKLFF
CDR3nt: TGTGCCAGCAGGCTTACAGGGGGCCGGGGAAAACTGTTTTTT

j_gene: TRBJ2-7
d_gene: TRBD1
v_gene: TRBV6-5
abundance: many
CDR3aa: CASSSDMGQGVSYEQYF
CDR3nt: TGTGCCAGCAGTTCCGATATGGGACAGGGAGTATCCTACGAGCAGTACTTC

j_gene: TRBJ2-1
d_gene: -
v_gene: TRBV28
abundance: many
CDR3aa: CASSLVFFRALQDNEQFF
CDR3nt: TGTGCCAGCAGTTTAGTCTTCTTCAGGGCACTACAAGACAATGAGCAGTTCTTC

j_gene: TRBJ1-3
d_gene: -
v_gene: TRBV6-1
abundance: many
CDR3aa: CASSPWTGSSGNTIYF
CDR3nt: TGTGCCAGCAGTCCTTGGACGGGTAGCTCTGGAAACACCATATATTTT

j_gene: TRBJ2-5
d_gene: TRBD2
v_gene: TRBV6-6
abundance: many
CDR3aa: CASSYEGGARETQYF
CDR3nt: TGTGCCAGCAGTTACGAGGGAGGGGCTAGGGAGACCCAGTACTTC

j_gene: TRBJ2-1
d_gene: -
v_gene: TRBV5-1
abundance: many
CDR3aa: CASSYPDRTYNEQFF
CDR3nt: TGCGCCAGCAGCTACCCTGACAGGACCTACAATGAGCAGTTCTTC

j_gene: TRBJ2-2
d_gene: TRBD1
v_gene: TRBV2
abundance: many
CDR3aa: CASKYPGQHTGELFF
CDR3nt: TGTGCCAGCAAATACCCGGGACAGCACACCGGGGAGCTGTTTTTT

j_gene: TRBJ2-2
d_gene: -
v_gene: TRBV6-4
abundance: once
CDR3aa: CASRRASSNTGELFF
CDR3nt: TGTGCCAGCAGAAGGGCTAGTTCTAACACCGGGGAGCTGTTTTTT

j_gene: TRBJ2-3
d_gene: -
v_gene: TRBV27
abundance: many
CDR3aa: CASSLEWPGQGSTDTQYF
CDR3nt: TGTGCCAGCAGTTTAGAATGGCCGGGACAAGGTAGCACAGATACGCAGTATTTT

j_gene: TRBJ1-2
d_gene: -
v_gene: TRBV9
abundance: -
CDR3aa: CASSVEARPNYGYTF
CDR3nt: TGTGCCAGCAGCGTAGAGGCCAGGCCTAACTATGGCTACACCTTC

j_gene: TRBJ2-5
d_gene: TRBD1
v_gene: TRBV28
abundance: many
CDR3aa: CASSFASRQGLGQETQYF
CDR3nt: TGTGCCAGCAGTTTTGCGTCGAGACAGGGGCTGGGGCAAGAGACCCAGTACTTC

j_gene: TRBJ2-7
d_gene: -
v_gene: TRBV28
abundance: -
CDR3aa: CASSLSVAGTVSYEQYF
CDR3nt: TGTGCCAGCAGTTTATCGGTAGCGGGGACAGTCTCCTACGAGCAGTACTTC

j_gene: TRBJ2-1
d_gene: TRBD1
v_gene: TRBV11-3
abundance: -
CDR3aa: CASSLLRTGTNNEQFF
CDR3nt: TGTGCCAGCAGCTTGCTGCGGACAGGGACAAACAATGAGCAGTTCTTC

j_gene: TRBJ2-4
d_gene: TRBD1
v_gene: TRBV19
abundance: -
CDR3aa: CASSFPWTGEEKDIQYF
CDR3nt: TGTGCCAGTAGTTTTCCGTGGACAGGGGAGGAGAAGGACATTCAGTACTTC

j_gene: TRBJ1-2
d_gene: -
v_gene: TRBV15
abundance: few
CDR3aa: CATSSYRNYGYTF
CDR3nt: TGTGCCACCAGCAGCTACAGGAACTATGGCTACACCTTC

j_gene: TRBJ1-2
d_gene: -
v_gene: TRBV3-1
abundance: few
CDR3aa: CASSSTDSHYGYTF
CDR3nt: TGTGCCAGCAGTTCAACAGACAGCCACTATGGCTACACCTTC

j_gene: TRBJ2-3
d_gene: TRBD2
v_gene: TRBV10-3
abundance: -
CDR3aa: CAISVAGSTDTQYF
CDR3nt: TGTGCCATCAGTGTAGCGGGGAGCACAGATACGCAGTATTTT

j_gene: TRBJ2-1
d_gene: -
v_gene: TRBV6-5
abundance: -
CDR3aa: CAGSNSYNEQFF
CDR3nt: TGTGCCGGAAGTAACTCCTACAATGAGCAGTTCTTC

j_gene: TRBJ1-2
d_gene: -
v_gene: TRBV20-1
abundance: few
CDR3aa: CSAYSYSGTSNYGYTF
CDR3nt: TGCAGTGCTTACTCTTATTCCGGGACATCCAACTATGGCTACACCTTC

j_gene: TRBJ2-3
d_gene: -
v_gene: TRBV24-1
abundance: -
CDR3aa: CATSDFSNGTDTQYF
CDR3nt: TGTGCCACCAGTGATTTTAGTAACGGGACAGATACGCAGTATTTT

j_gene: TRBJ2-7
d_gene: -
v_gene: TRBV29-1
abundance: many
CDR3aa: CSVESVNLGEQYF
CDR3nt: TGCAGCGTTGAGTCGGTAAATCTGGGCGAGCAGTACTTC

j_gene: TRBJ2-3
d_gene: TRBD1
v_gene: TRBV12-5
abundance: few
CDR3aa: CASGSFYRGDTQYF
CDR3nt: TGTGCTAGTGGTTCGTTCTACAGGGGTGATACGCAGTATTTT

j_gene: TRBJ2-5
d_gene: -
v_gene: TRBV7-2
abundance: -
CDR3aa: CASSLAFGGRETPYF
CDR3nt: TGTGCCAGCAGCTTAGCGTTCGGCGGTCGGGAGACCCCGTACTTC

j_gene: TRBJ2-7
d_gene: TRBD2
v_gene: TRBV11-3
abundance: many
CDR3aa: CASSGGLAGNYEQYF
CDR3nt: TGTGCCAGCAGCGGCGGACTAGCGGGGAACTACGAGCAGTACTTC

j_gene: TRBJ1-1
d_gene: -
v_gene: TRBV4-1
abundance: -
CDR3aa: CASSPLGDLDTRDEAFF
CDR3nt: TGCGCCAGCAGCCCGCTCGGGGACCTGGACACCCGGGATGAGGCTTTCTTT

j_gene: TRBJ1-5
d_gene: -
v_gene: TRBV3-1
abundance: many
CDR3aa: CASSLSLGEVGQPQHF
CDR3nt: TGTGCCAGCAGCCTCAGCCTTGGGGAAGTCGGTCAGCCCCAGCATTTT

j_gene: TRBJ1-6
d_gene: -
v_gene: TRBV28
abundance: many
CDR3aa: CASSSGTVRNNSPLHF
CDR3nt: TGTGCCAGCAGTTCCGGGACGGTGCGAAATAATTCACCCCTCCACTTT

j_gene: TRBJ2-1
d_gene: TRBD2
v_gene: TRBV20-1
abundance: many
CDR3aa: CSASPNGLAGGNEQFF
CDR3nt: TGCAGTGCTAGCCCTAATGGACTAGCGGGAGGCAATGAGCAGTTCTTC

j_gene: TRBJ1-1
d_gene: -
v_gene: TRBV20-1
abundance: many
CDR3aa: CSARDSRWPEAFF
CDR3nt: TGCAGTGCTAGAGATTCGAGGTGGCCTGAAGCTTTCTTT

j_gene: TRBJ2-1
d_gene: TRBD1
v_gene: TRBV11-2
abundance: few
CDR3aa: CASSSPSGQGGNEQFF
CDR3nt: TGTGCCAGCAGCTCGCCCTCGGGACAGGGTGGCAATGAGCAGTTCTTC

j_gene: TRBJ1-2
d_gene: -
v_gene: TRBV30
abundance: few
CDR3aa: CARGMDPLGYTF
CDR3nt: TGTGCCCGGGGGATGGACCCCCTTGGCTACACCTTC

j_gene: TRBJ2-7
d_gene: -
v_gene: TRBV20-1
abundance: -
CDR3aa: CSANGIHPYEQYF
CDR3nt: TGCAGTGCCAACGGGATTCACCCCTACGAGCAGTACTTC

j_gene: TRBJ2-7
d_gene: TRBD2
v_gene: TRBV11-2
abundance: many
CDR3aa: CASSLRSSGGSYEQYF
CDR3nt: TGTGCCAGCAGCTTACGGAGCAGCGGGGGCTCCTACGAGCAGTACTTC

j_gene: TRBJ1-2
d_gene: -
v_gene: TRBV12-3/TRBV12-4
abundance: many
CDR3aa: CASLRTATSNYGYTF
CDR3nt: TGTGCCAGCCTAAGGACAGCCACTTCTAACTATGGCTACACCTTC